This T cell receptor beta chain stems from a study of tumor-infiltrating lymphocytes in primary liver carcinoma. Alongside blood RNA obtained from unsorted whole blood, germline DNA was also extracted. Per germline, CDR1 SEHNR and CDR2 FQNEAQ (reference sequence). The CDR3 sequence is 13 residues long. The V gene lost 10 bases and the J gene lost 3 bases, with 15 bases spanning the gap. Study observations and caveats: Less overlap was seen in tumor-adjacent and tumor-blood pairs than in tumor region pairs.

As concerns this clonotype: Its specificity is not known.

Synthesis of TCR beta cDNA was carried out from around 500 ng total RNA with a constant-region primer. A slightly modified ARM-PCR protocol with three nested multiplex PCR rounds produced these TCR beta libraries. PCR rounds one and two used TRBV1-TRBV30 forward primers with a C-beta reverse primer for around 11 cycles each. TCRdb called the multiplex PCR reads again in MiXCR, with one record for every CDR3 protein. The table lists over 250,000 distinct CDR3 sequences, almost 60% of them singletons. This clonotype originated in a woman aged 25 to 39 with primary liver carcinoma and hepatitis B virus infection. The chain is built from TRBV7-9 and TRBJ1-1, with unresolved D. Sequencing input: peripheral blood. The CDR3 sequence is CANREDGYTEAFF. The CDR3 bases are TGTGCCAACAGAGAGGACGGTTACACTGAAGCTTTCTTT.